The 21 T cell receptor beta chains below were found in one sample sequenced in a study of T cells in Graves' hyperthyroidism and ophthalmopathy (dated by TCRdb to 2018 to 2020). The library was built by means of multiplex PCR. Sequencing relied on an Illumina HiSeq 2000. The TCR beta CDR3 regions were amplified from the RNA transcripts. For the first round of RT-PCR on the TCR CDR3, the HTBI primer set was used together with the Qiagen OneStep RT-PCR kit. The public reads were reprocessed in TCRdb via fastp at Q25 and MiXCR, keeping in-frame beta chains. CDR3 protein sequences are deduplicated, and each keeps its most common genes and DNA. This sample comprises roughly 500,000 distinct CDR3 sequences, approximately 22% of them detected only once. The ten largest account for under 55% of the sample. The material sequenced was blood. These receptors came from a woman aged 65 to 85 with Graves' ophthalmopathy.

The genes are TRBV18 and TRBJ1-1; D is possibly TRBD1 (6 bases). The CDR3 extends over 15 amino acids. Trimming shortened V by 1 base and J by 1 base, and 10 bases separated the two germline ends. From germline, CDR1 is KGHSH and CDR2 LQKENI. The DNA of the CDR3 is TGTGCCAGCTCACCACAGAGACAGGCGAACACTGAAGCTTTCTTT. Amino acid sequence: CASSPQRQANTEAFF.

The rearrangement links TRBV6-1 to TRBJ2-2, with D tentatively TRBD1 or TRBD2 (5 bases each). V lost 6 bases, J lost 2 bases, and 19 bases lay in between. This CDR3 is 17 amino acids long. CDR1 is MNHNS, CDR2 SASEGT, per germline. The CDR3 coding sequence is TGTGCCAGCAGGGAGCTCTGGGGGTCGAGTAACACCGGGGAGCTGTTTTTT. This encodes CASRELWGSSNTGELFF.

This clonotype was found many times. The chain joins TRBV28 to TRBJ2-4; TRBD2 matches 7 bases. Germline CDR1 and CDR2: MDHEN and SYDVKM. V was pared by 5 bases and J by 1 base, with 5 bases of the junction left unmatched. The CDR3 sequence is 15 residues long. The CDR3 reads CASSPRGEAKNIQYF. In DNA form, the CDR3 reads TGTGCCAGCAGTCCCCGGGGGGAGGCCAAAAACATTCAGTACTTC. Full variable domain (remainder filled in from reference TRBV28 and TRBJ2-4): DVKVTQSSRYLVKRTGEKVFLECVQDMDHENMFWYRQDPGLGLRLIYFSYDVKMKEKGDIPEGYSVSREKKERFSLILESASTNQTSMYLCASSPRGEAKNIQYFGAGTRLSVL.

This clonotype came up a few times. The CDR3 here is CASSPGTDGSGNTIYF. The DNA for the CDR3 is TGTGCCAGCAGCCCAGGGACGGATGGCTCTGGAAACACCATATATTTT. This chain connects TRBV7-3 to TRBJ1-3; perhaps TRBD1 as D (5 bases). Trimming took 5 bases from V and 0 from J, leaving 14 bases between them. The CDR3 runs to 16 residues. Germline loops: CDR1 SGHTA, CDR2 FQGTGA.

The chain recombines TRBV28 with TRBJ2-5, with 9 bases lining up with TRBD1. CDR1 and CDR2 (germline): MDHEN, SYDVKM. V lost 2 bases, J lost 0 bases, and 4 bases stayed unmatched. The CDR3 is 16 residues long. CDR3 loop: CASSLEQGAYQETQYF. CDR3 sequence (DNA): TGTGCCAGCAGTTTAGAACAGGGGGCCTACCAAGAGACCCAGTACTTC.

This clonotype has only a few counts. The gene calls are TRBV28 and TRBJ2-7; no clear D. The CDR3 totals 17 residues. Trimming took 3 bases from V and 6 from J, leaving 24 bases between them. Germline loops: CDR1 MDHEN, CDR2 SYDVKM. CDR3 bases: TGTGCCAGCAGTTTGTATTATCCAGGCCCCTCCACTGGCGAGCAGTACTTC. The encoded protein is CASSLYYPGPSTGEQYF.

J is TRBJ2-3 and V is TRBV4-1; weak D call: TRBD1 (6 bases). The length of the CDR3 is 15 residues. Germline CDR1 is MGHRA and CDR2 is YSYEKL. Between the trimmed V and J ends, which lost 3 bases and 3 bases, there was a span of 13 bases. The CDR3 DNA sequence: TGCGCCAGCAGCCAGACAGGACGTGGGACAGATACGCAGTATTTT. Encoded protein: CASSQTGRGTDTQYF.

This clonotype was seen a handful of times. The gene calls are TRBV19 and TRBJ1-2; D remains ambiguous. Trimming pared 3 bases from V and 4 bases from J, leaving 12 bases between. CDR3 length equals 14 residues. Germline assignment: CDR1 LNHDA and CDR2 SQIVND (reference sequence). The CDR3 is CASSIGRATYGYTF. The CDR3, as DNA: TGTGCCAGTAGTATTGGGAGGGCAACCTATGGCTACACCTTC. Drawing the rest from reference TRBV19 and TRBJ1-2, the complete variable domain is DGGITQSPKYLFRKEGQNVTLSCEQNLNHDAMYWYRQDPGQGLRLIYYSQIVNDFQKGDIAEGYSVSREKKESFPLTVTSAQKNPTAFYLCASSIGRATYGYTFGSGTRLTVV.

This clonotype has ten or more counts. The chain combines TRBV12-3 or TRBV12-4 with TRBJ2-1, with D unresolved. Between the trimmed V and J ends, which lost 5 bases and 1 base, there was a span of 12 bases. The CDR3 is 15 amino acids. CDR3 in amino acids: CASSQLRTSYNEQFF. In DNA, the CDR3 is TGTGCCAGCAGTCAGTTACGTACATCCTACAATGAGCAGTTCTTC.

The chain uses TRBV20-1 and TRBJ1-5; tentative D call: TRBD1 (5 bases). The CDR3 totals 13 residues. The germline V gene has CDR1 DFQATT and CDR2 SNEGSKA (reference sequence). Trimming removed 6 bases at V and 3 bases at J, with 12 bases between. The CDR3 sequence: CSAVSTVNQPQHF. CDR3 DNA sequence: TGCAGTGCAGTTTCGACAGTCAATCAGCCCCAGCATTTT.

This clonotype has a handful of counts. The rearrangement uses TRBV19 and TRBJ1-1; 7 bases are shared with TRBD1. CDR1 and CDR2 (germline): LNHDA, SQIVND (reference sequence). There are 12 residues in the CDR3. With 10 bases clipped from V and 4 bases from J, the junction kept 6 bases outside the gene matches. The CDR3 sequence is CATGTVGTEAFF. The CDR3, as DNA: TGTGCCACCGGGACAGTGGGCACTGAAGCTTTCTTT.

Worth noting for this clonotype: Being one base from a much bigger clone, this may be a read error. The V call is TRBV15, the J call TRBJ1-1; D is unresolved. This CDR3 comprises 15 residues. Per the germline V gene, CDR1 is LNHNV and CDR2 is YYDKDF (reference sequence). This CDR3 is CATSRDPGMNAEAFF. CDR3 bases: TGTGCCACCAGCAGAGATCCCGGAATGAACGCTGAAGCTTTCTTT. Together with reference TRBV15 and TRBJ1-1, the CDR3 gives the full variable domain: DAMVIQNPRYQVTQFGKPVTLSCSQTLNHNVMYWYQQKSSQAPKLLFHYYDKDFNNEADTPDNFQSRRPNTSFCFLDIRSPGLGDTAMYLCATSRDPGMNAEAFFGQGTRLTVV.

The J gene is TRBJ2-3, the V gene TRBV6-1; TRBD2 aligns across 13 bases. Unmatched junction bases numbered 2, after V lost 6 bases and J lost 2 bases. The CDR3 is 15 amino acids. Germline assignment: CDR1 MNHNS and CDR2 SASEGT. Here the CDR3 reads CASRGTSGITDTQYF. CDR3 sequence (DNA): TGTGCCAGCAGGGGGACTAGCGGGATCACAGATACGCAGTATTTT.

This chain joins TRBV10-3 and TRBJ2-7; D remains unclear. Deletions cut 3 bases from V and 9 bases from J, with 9 bases between. The CDR3 sequence is 11 residues long. Germline V gene lookup returns CDR1 ENHRY and CDR2 SYGVKD. This CDR3 reads CAISEGPGQYF. The CDR3 DNA reads TGTGCCATCAGTGAAGGTCCGGGGCAGTACTTC.

Concerning this clonotype: The germline gene is not matched at one end of the junction; a read error may be the cause. This chain uses TRBV5-1 with TRBJ1-3; D might be TRBD1 (5 bases). The germline CDR1 and CDR2 sequences are SGHRS and YFSETQ. The CDR3 is made up of 13 amino acids. The CDR3 loop reads CASSDPTGNTMYF. CDR3 nucleotide sequence: TGCGCCAGCAGCGACCCAACAGGAAACACCATGTATTTT.

This clonotype appeared many times. CDR3 region: CASSLGNYNEQFF. The CDR3 coding sequence is TGTGCCAGCAGCCTGGGGAACTACAATGAGCAGTTCTTC. V is TRBV7-6 and J is TRBJ2-1; D remains unclear. CDR1 SGHVS and CDR2 FNYEAQ come from the germline V gene. Trimming removed 5 bases from V and 3 bases from J, with 8 bases in between. This CDR3 has 13 residues. Complete variable domain (other parts from reference TRBV7-6 and TRBJ2-1): GAGVSQSPRYKVTKRGQDVALRCDPISGHVSLYWYRQALGQGPEFLTYFNYEAQQDKSGLPNDRFSAERPEGSISTLTIQRTEQRDSAMYRCASSLGNYNEQFFGPGTRLTVL.

This clonotype was picked up many times. This rearrangement joins TRBV10-3 to TRBJ1-2, with TRBD1 as a possible D gene (5 bases). V dropped 5 bases and J dropped 0 bases, with 10 bases sitting between them. The CDR3 runs to 14 residues. Germline loops: CDR1 ENHRY, CDR2 SYGVKD. CDR3 sequence (DNA): TGTGCCATCAGTCGGGACGGGACTAACTATGGCTACACCTTC. As protein: CAISRDGTNYGYTF.

A few counts support this clonotype. The chain combines TRBV28 with TRBJ1-6; no firm D call. V was shortened by 2 bases and J by 4 bases, with 6 bases between the two germline ends. The CDR3 loop spans 14 amino acids. Germline V CDR1 and CDR2: MDHEN, SYDVKM. The CDR3 loop is CASSLRQYNSPLHF. The CDR3 DNA follows: TGTGCCAGCAGTTTACGTCAGTATAATTCACCCCTCCACTTT. Looking up the rest from reference TRBV28 and TRBJ1-6 gives the full variable domain: DVKVTQSSRYLVKRTGEKVFLECVQDMDHENMFWYRQDPGLGLRLIYFSYDVKMKEKGDIPEGYSVSREKKERFSLILESASTNQTSMYLCASSLRQYNSPLHFGNGTRLTVT.

This clonotype has just a few counts. The chain links TRBV12-3 or TRBV12-4 to TRBJ2-3; D gene ambiguous. V was cut by 4 bases and J by 6 bases, with 11 bases left in between. This CDR3 is built from 13 residues. The CDR3 nucleotides read TGTGCCAGCAGTTCTACCCCGGCGGATACGCAGTATTTT. Protein product: CASSSTPADTQYF.

At least ten counts were recorded for this clonotype. As DNA, the CDR3 is TGTGCCAGCAGGGAGACAGGGATTAGCAATCAGCCCCAGCATTTT. The encoded protein is CASRETGISNQPQHF. The rearrangement uses TRBV28 and TRBJ1-5, with TRBD1 identical over 7 bases. Germline CDR1 reads MDHEN; CDR2 reads SYDVKM. The trim removed 6 bases at V and 0 bases at J, leaving 5 bases unmatched. The CDR3 length is 15 residues.

There are a few counts of this clonotype. The chain links TRBV29-1 to TRBJ2-5; 12 bases match TRBD1. The CDR3 has 13 amino acids. With V trimmed by 7 bases and J by 4 bases, 4 bases remained unmatched. Germline CDR1 is SQVTM and CDR2 is ANQGSEA. In DNA form, the CDR3 reads TGCAGCGGCGGGGACAGGGGGCCAGAGACCCAGTACTTC. It specifies CSGGDRGPETQYF.